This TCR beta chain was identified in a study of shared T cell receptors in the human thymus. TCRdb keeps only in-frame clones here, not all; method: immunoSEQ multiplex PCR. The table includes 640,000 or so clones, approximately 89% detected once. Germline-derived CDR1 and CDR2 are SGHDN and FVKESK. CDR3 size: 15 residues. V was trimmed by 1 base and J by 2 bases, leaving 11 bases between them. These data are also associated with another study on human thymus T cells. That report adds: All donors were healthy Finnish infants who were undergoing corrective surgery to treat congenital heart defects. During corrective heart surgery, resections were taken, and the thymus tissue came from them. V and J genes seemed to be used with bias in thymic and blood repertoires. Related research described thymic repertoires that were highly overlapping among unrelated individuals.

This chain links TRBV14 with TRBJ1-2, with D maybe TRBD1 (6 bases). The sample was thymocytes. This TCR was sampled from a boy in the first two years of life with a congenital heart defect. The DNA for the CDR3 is TGTGCCAGCAGCCAAGTTGGGGGCCAGAACTATGGCTACACCTTC. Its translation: CASSQVGGQNYGYTF.